This T cell receptor (beta chain) was captured by sequencing in a study of breast tumors, draining lymph nodes, adjacent tissues. Study-level results: That most tumor T cells come from lymph nodes remained unproven. Tumor TCR diversity was below lymph nodes but above nontumor tissue. Luminal-like breast cancer showed significantly greater tumor-nontumor repertoire similarity than basal-like breast cancer did. Findings are consistent with lymph node origin and intratumoral expansion of most tumor T cells.

There are a few counts of this clonotype. Its specificity is unknown. Samples came from axillary lymph nodes draining the breast cancer. TCRdb reanalysed the multiplex PCR reads using MiXCR and keeps one entry per CDR3 protein. Among about 180,000 distinct CDR3 sequences, approximately 30% were seen once, and the ten largest hold around 4%. The ends lost 4 bases at V and 7 bases at J; junction bases unmatched: 12. The CDR3 runs to 16 residues. The sequenced material came from axillary lymph node tissue. The chain employs TRBV12-3 or TRBV12-4 and TRBJ1-1; 10 nucleotides match TRBD1. The sequence was collected from a female donor with breast cancer. Some clones in this sample may be carry-over from other donors' samples. The CDR3 protein is CASSSFDRGHLGEAFF. The CDR3 bases are TGTGCCAGCAGTTCCTTCGACAGGGGGCACTTGGGTGAAGCTTTCTTT.